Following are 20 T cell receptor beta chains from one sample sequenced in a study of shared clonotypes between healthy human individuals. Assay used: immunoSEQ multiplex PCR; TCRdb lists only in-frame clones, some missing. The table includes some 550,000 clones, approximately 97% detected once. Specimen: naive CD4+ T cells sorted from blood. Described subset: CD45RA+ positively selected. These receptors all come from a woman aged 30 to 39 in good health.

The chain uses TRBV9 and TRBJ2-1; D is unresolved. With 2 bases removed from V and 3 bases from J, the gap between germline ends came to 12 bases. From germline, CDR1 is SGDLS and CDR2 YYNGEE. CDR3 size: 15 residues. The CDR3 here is CASSVSPSFYNEQFF. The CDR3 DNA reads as TGTGCCAGCAGCGTTTCCCCTAGTTTCTACAATGAGCAGTTCTTC.

The DNA of the CDR3 is TGTGCCAGCAGTTTGGTCCCTAGCGGGAGCCCCGAGCAGTACTTC. Its protein product is CASSLVPSGSPEQYF. The chain combines TRBV28 with TRBJ2-7, with 10 bases lining up with TRBD2. This CDR3 is 15 amino acids long. V was pared by 3 bases and J by 6 bases, with 8 bases of the junction left unmatched. Germline CDR1 and CDR2: MDHEN and SYDVKM.

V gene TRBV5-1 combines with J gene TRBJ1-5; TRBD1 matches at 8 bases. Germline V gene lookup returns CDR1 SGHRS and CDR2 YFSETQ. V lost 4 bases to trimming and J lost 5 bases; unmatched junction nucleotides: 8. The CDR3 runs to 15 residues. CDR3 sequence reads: CASSLPPGGDQPQHF. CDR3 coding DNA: TGCGCCAGCAGCCTTCCGCCAGGGGGCGATCAGCCCCAGCATTTT.

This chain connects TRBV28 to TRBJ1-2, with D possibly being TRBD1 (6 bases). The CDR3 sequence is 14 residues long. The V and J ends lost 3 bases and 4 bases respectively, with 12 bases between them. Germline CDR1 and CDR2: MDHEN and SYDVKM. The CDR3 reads CASSFGGRGYGYTF. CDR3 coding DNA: TGTGCCAGCAGTTTCGGGGGGCGAGGCTATGGCTACACCTTC.

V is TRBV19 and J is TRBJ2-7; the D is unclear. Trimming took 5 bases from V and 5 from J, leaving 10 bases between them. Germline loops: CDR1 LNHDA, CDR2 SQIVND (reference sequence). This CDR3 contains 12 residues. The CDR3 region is CASSRLGNEQYF. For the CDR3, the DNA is TGTGCCAGTAGTCGGCTGGGCAACGAGCAGTACTTC.

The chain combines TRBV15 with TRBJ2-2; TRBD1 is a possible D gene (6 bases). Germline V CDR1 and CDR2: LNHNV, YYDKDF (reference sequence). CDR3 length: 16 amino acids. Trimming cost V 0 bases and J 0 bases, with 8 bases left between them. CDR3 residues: CATSREGTTNTGELFF. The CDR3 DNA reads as TGTGCCACCAGCAGAGAAGGGACAACGAACACCGGGGAGCTGTTTTTT.

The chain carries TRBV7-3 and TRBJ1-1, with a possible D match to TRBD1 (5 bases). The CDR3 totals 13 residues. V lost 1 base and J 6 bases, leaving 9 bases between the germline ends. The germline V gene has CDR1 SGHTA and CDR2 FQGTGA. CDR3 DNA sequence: TGTGCCAGCAGCTTAAGTAAAGGGGCTGAAGCTTTCTTT. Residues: CASSLSKGAEAFF.

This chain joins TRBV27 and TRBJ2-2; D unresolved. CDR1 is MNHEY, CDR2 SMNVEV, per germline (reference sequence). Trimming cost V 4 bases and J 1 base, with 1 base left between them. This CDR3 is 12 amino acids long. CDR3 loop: CASSWNTGELFF. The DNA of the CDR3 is TGTGCCAGCAGTTGGAACACCGGGGAGCTGTTTTTT.

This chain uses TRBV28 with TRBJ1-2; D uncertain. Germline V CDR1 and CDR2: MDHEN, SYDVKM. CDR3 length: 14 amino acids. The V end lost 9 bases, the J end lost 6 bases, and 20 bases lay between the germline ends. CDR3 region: CASSRAQSRNGYTF. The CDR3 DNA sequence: TGTGCCAGTTCCCGGGCCCAAAGTCGGAATGGCTACACCTTC.

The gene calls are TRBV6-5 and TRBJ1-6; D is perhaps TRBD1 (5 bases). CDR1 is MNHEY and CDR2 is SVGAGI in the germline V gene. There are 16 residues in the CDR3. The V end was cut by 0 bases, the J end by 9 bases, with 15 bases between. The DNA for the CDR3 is TGTGCCAGCAGTTACTCGAAGACCCCAGGGAGTTCACCCCTCCACTTT. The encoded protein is CASSYSKTPGSSPLHF.

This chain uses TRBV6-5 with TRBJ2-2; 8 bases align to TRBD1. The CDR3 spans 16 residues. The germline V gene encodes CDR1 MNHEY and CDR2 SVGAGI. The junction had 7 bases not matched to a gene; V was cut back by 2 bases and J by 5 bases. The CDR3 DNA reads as TGTGCCAGCAGTTACCATGGGACAGGAGTGACCGGGGAGCTGTTTTTT. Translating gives CASSYHGTGVTGELFF.

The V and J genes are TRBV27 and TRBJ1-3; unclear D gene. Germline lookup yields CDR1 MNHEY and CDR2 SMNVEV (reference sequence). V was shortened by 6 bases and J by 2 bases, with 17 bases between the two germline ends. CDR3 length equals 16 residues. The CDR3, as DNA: TGTGCCAGCAGCGAAAACCCGTGGGAGGCTGGAAACACCATATATTTT. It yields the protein CASSENPWEAGNTIYF.

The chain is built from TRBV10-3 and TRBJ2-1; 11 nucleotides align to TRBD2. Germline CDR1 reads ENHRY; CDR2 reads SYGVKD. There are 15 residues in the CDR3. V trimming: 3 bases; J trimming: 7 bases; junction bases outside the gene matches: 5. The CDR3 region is CAISETSGSMNEQFF. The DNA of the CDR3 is TGTGCCATCAGTGAAACTAGCGGGAGTATGAATGAGCAGTTCTTC.

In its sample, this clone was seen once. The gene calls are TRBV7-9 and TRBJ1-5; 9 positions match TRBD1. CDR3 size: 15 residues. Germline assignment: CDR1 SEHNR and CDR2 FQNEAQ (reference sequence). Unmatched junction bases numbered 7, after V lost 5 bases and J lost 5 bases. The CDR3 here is CASSPQGAGDQPQHF. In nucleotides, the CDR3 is TGTGCCAGCAGCCCACAGGGGGCGGGGGATCAGCCCCAGCATTTT.

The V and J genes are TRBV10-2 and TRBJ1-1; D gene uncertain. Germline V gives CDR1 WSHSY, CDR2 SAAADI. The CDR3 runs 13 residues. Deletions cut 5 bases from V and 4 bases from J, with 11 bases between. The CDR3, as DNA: TGCGCCAGCAGTCCCTACACCCTCACTGAAGCTTTCTTT. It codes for CASSPYTLTEAFF.

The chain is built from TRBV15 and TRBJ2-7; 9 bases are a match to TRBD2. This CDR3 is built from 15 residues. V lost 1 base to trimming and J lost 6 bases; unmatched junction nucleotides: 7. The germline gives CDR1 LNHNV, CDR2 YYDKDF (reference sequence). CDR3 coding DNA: TGTGCCACCAGCAGAGTCGGAGGACTAGCGTCCGAGCAGTACTTC. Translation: CATSRVGGLASEQYF.

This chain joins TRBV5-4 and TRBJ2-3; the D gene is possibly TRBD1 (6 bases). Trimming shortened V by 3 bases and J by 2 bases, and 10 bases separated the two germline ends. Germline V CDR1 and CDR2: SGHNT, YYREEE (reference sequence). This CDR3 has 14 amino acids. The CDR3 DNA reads TGTGCCAGCAGCTGGGGACACCTCACAGATACGCAGTATTTT. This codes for CASSWGHLTDTQYF.

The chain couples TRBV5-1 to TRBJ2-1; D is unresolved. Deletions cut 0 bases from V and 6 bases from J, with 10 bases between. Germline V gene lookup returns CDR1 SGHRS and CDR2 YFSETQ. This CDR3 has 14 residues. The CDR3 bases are TGCGCCAGCAGCTTGGCGTTAGGTAGCAATGAGCAGTTCTTC. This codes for CASSLALGSNEQFF.

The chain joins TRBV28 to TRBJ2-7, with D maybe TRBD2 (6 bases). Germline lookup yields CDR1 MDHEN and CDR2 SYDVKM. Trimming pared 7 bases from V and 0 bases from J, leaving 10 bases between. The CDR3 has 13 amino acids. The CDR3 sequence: CASMRDSSYEQYF. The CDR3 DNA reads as TGTGCCAGCATGCGGGACTCCTCCTACGAGCAGTACTTC.

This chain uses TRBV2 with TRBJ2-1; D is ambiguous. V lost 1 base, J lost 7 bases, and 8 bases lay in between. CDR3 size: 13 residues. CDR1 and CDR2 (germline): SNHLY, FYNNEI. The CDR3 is CASSEGVWNEQFF. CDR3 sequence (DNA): TGTGCCAGCAGTGAAGGGGTTTGGAATGAGCAGTTCTTC.